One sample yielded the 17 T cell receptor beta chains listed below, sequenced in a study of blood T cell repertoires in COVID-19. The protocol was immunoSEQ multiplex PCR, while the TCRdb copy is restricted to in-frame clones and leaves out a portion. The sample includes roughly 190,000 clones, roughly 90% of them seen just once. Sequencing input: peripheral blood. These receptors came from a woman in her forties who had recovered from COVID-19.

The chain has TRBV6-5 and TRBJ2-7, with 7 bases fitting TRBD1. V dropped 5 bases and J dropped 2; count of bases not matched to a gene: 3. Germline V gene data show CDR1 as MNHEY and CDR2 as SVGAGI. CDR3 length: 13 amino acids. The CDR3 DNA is TGTGCCAGCAGTACGGGACAGCCCTACGAGCAGTACTTC. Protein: CASSTGQPYEQYF.

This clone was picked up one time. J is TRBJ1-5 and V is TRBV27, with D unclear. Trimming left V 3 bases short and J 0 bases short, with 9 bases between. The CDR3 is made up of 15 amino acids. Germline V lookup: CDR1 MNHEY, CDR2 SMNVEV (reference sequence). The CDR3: CASSFAAYSNQPQHF. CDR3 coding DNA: TGTGCCAGCAGTTTTGCGGCGTATAGCAATCAGCCCCAGCATTTT.

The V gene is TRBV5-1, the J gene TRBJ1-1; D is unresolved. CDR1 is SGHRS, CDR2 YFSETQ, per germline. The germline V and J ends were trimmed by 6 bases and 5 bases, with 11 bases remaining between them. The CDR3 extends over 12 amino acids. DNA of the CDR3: TGCGCCAGCACCCTCTCGGGGACTGAAGCTTTCTTT. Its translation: CASTLSGTEAFF.

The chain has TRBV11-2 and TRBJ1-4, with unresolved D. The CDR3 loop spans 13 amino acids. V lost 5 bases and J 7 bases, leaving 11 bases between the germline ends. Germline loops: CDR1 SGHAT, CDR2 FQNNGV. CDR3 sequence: CASSPSSVEKLFF. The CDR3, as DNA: TGTGCCAGCAGCCCATCCTCGGTTGAAAAACTGTTTTTT.

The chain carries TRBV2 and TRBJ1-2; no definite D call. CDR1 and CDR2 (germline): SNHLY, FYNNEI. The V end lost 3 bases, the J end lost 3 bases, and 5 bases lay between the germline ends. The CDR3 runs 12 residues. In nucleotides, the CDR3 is TGTGCCAGCAGTGAGCCAGACTATGGCTACACCTTC. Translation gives CASSEPDYGYTF.

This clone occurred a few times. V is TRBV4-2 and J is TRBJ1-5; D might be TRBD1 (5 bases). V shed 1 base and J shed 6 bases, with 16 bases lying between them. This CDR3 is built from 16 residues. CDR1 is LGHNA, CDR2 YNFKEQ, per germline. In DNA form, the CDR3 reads TGTGCCAGCAGCCAAGCATTCGGTCAGGGCAGTCAGCCCCAGCATTTT. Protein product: CASSQAFGQGSQPQHF.

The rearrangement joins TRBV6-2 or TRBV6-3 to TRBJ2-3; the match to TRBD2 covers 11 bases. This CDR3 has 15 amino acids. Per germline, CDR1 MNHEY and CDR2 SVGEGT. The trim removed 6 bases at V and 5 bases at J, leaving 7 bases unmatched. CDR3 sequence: CASSPPGLAGDTQYF. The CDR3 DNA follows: TGTGCCAGCAGCCCCCCCGGACTAGCGGGAGATACGCAGTATTTT.

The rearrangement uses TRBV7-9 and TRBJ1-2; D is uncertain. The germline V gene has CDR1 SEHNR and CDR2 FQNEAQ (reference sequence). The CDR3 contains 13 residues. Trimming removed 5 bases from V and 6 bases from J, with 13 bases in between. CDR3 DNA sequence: TGTGCCAGCAGCCGAATGTCCGGAGATGGCTACACCTTC. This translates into CASSRMSGDGYTF.

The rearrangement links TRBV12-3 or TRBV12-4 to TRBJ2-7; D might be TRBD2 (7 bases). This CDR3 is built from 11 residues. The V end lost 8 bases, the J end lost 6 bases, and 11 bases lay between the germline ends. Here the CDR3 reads CASAGAGEQYF. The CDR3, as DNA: TGTGCCAGCGCGGGGGCTGGCGAGCAGTACTTC.

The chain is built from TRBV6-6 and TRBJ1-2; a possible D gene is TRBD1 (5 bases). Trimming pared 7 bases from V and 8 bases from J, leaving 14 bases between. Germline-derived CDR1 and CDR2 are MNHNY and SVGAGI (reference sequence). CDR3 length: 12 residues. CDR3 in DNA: TGTGCCAGCAACGTGGGGGGAGGAGGCTACACCTTC. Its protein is CASNVGGGGYTF.

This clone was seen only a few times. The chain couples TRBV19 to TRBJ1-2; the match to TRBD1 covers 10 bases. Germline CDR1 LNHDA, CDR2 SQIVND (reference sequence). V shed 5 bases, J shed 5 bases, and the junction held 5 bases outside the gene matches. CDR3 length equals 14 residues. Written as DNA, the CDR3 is TGTGCCAGTAGTCCCGGGACAGGGGTTTATGGCTACACCTTC. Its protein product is CASSPGTGVYGYTF.

CDR3 in amino acids: CASSVATWTPQETQYF. Written as DNA, the CDR3 is TGTGCCAGCAGCGTAGCTACATGGACACCTCAAGAGACCCAGTACTTC. The V and J genes are TRBV9 and TRBJ2-5; D is possibly TRBD1 (5 bases). The CDR3 sequence is 16 residues long. In germline, CDR1 is SGDLS, CDR2 YYNGEE. The V gene lost 0 bases and the J gene lost 2 bases, with 14 bases spanning the gap.

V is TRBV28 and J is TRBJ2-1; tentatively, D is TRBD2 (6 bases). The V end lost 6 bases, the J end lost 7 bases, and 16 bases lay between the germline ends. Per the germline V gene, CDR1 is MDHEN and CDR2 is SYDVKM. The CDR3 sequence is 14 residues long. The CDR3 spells CASSGTPVRNEQFF. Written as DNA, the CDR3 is TGTGCCAGCAGCGGGACTCCCGTTCGGAATGAGCAGTTCTTC. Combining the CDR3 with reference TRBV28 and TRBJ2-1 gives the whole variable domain DVKVTQSSRYLVKRTGEKVFLECVQDMDHENMFWYRQDPGLGLRLIYFSYDVKMKEKGDIPEGYSVSREKKERFSLILESASTNQTSMYLCASSGTPVRNEQFFGPGTRLTVL.

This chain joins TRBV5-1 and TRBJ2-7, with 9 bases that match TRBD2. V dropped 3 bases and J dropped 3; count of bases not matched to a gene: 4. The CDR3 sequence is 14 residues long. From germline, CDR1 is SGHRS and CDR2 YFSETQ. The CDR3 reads CASSSGTSFYEQYF. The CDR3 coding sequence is TGCGCCAGCAGCTCCGGGACTAGCTTCTACGAGCAGTACTTC.

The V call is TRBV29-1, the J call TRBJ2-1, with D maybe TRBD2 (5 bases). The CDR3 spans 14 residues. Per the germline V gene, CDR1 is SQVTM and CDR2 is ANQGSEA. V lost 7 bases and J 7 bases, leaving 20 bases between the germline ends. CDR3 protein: CSGGRRDYRNEQFF. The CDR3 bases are TGCAGCGGCGGACGCCGGGATTACCGGAATGAGCAGTTCTTC.

The CDR3 DNA is TGTGCCTGGAGTGTTACTTGGGACAGCTATGGCTACACCTTC. Protein product: CAWSVTWDSYGYTF. This chain uses TRBV30 with TRBJ1-2, with TRBD1 matching over 7 bases. In germline, CDR1 is GTSNPN, CDR2 SVGIG (reference sequence). This CDR3 comprises 14 residues. V shed 0 bases and J 4 bases; nucleotides not matched to a gene: 5. The full variable domain, in which reference TRBV30 and TRBJ1-2 provide the parts outside the CDR3, is SQTIHQWPATLVQPVGSPLSLECTVEGTSNPNLYWYRQAAGRGLQLLFYSVGIGQISSEVPQNLSASRPQDRQFILSSKKLLLSDSGFYLCAWSVTWDSYGYTFGSGTRLTVV.

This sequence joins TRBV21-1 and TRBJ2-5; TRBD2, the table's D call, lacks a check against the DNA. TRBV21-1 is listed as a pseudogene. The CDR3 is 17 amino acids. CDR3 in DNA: TGTGCCAGCAGCAAAGAGTCTAGCGGGGACCTCCAAGAGACCCAGTACTTC. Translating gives CASSKESSGDLQETQYF.